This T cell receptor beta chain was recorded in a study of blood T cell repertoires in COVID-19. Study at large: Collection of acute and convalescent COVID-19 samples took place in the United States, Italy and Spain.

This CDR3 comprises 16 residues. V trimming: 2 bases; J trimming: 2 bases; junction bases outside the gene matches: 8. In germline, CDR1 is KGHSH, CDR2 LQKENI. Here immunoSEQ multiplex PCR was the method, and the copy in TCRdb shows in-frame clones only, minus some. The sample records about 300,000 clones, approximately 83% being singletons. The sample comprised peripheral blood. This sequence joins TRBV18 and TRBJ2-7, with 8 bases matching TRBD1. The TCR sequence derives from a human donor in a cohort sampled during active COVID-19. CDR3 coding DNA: TGTGCCAGCTCACCAGGACAGGGAGTGGTCACCTACGAGCAGTACTTC. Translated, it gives CASSPGQGVVTYEQYF.